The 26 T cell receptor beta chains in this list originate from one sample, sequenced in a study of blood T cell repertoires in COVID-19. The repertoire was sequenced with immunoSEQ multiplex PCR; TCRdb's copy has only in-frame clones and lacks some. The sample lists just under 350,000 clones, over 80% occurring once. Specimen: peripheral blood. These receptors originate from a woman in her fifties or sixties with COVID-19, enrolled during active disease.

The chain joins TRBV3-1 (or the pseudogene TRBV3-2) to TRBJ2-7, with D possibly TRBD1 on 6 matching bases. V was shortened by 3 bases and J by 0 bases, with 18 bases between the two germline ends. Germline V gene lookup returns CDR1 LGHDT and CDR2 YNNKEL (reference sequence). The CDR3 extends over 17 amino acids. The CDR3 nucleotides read TGTGCCAGCAGCCACAGCCCCTCCGGGACAAGCTCCTACGAGCAGTACTTC. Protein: CASSHSPSGTSSYEQYF.

CDR3 loop: CASSDGGPGLAGAGYF. CDR3 in DNA: TGTGCCAGCAGTGACGGGGGTCCGGGACTAGCGGGAGCTGGGTACTTC. The rearrangement uses TRBV2 and TRBJ2-4, with 14 bases fitting TRBD2. CDR3 length: 16 amino acids. Germline CDR1 SNHLY, CDR2 FYNNEI. Trimming cost V 3 bases and J 15 bases; bases outside gene matches: 13. The variable domain in full, with the rest retrieved from reference TRBV2 and TRBJ2-4, is EPEVTQTPSHQVTQMGQEVILRCVPISNHLYFYWYRQILGQKVEFLVSFYNNEISEKSEIFDDQFSVERPDGSNFTLKIRSTKLEDSAMYFCASSDGGPGLAGAGYFGAGTRLSVL.

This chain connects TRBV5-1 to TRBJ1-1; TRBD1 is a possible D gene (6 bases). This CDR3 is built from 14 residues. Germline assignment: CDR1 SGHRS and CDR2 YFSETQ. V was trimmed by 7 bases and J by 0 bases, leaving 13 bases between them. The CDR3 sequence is CASQIQGMNTEAFF. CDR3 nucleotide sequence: TGCGCCAGCCAGATACAGGGAATGAACACTGAAGCTTTCTTT.

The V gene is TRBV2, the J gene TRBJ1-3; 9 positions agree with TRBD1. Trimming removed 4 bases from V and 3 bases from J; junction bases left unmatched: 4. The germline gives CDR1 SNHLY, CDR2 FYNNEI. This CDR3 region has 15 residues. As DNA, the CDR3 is TGTGCCAGCAGTGGGGACAGGGTATTTGGAAACACCATATATTTT. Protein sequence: CASSGDRVFGNTIYF.

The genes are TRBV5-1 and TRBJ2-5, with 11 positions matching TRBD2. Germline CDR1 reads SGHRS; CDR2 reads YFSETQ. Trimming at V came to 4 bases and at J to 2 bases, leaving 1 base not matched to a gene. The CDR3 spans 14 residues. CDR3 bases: TGCGCCAGCAGCCGACTAGCGGGACAAGAGACCCAGTACTTC. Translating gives CASSRLAGQETQYF.

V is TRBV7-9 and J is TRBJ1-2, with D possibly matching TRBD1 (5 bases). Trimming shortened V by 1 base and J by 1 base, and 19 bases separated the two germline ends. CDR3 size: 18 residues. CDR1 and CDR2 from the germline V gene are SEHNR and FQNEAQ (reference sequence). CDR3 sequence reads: CASSLDPRTRKINYGYTF. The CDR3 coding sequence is TGTGCCAGCAGCTTAGACCCCCGGACACGGAAAATTAACTATGGCTACACCTTC.

The CDR3 protein is CAISESRQGNYGYTF. CDR3 bases: TGTGCCATCAGTGAGTCTCGTCAGGGTAACTATGGCTACACCTTC. The chain employs TRBV10-3 and TRBJ1-2; perhaps TRBD1 as D (5 bases). Deletions cut 0 bases from V and 1 base from J, with 9 bases between. The V gene's germline CDR1 is ENHRY and CDR2 SYGVKD. The CDR3 spans 15 residues.

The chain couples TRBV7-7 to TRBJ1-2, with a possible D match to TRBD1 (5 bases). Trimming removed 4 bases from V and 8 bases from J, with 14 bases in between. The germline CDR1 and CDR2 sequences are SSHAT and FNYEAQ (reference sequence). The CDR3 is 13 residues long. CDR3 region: CASSSRDRFGYTF. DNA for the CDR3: TGTGCCAGCAGCTCCCGTGACAGATTCGGCTACACCTTC. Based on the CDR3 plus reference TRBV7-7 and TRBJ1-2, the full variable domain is GAGVSQSPRYKVTKRGQDVTLRCDPISSHATLYWYQQALGQGPEFLTYFNYEAQPDKSGLPSDRFSAERPEGSISTLTIQRTEQRDSAMYRCASSSRDRFGYTFGSGTRLTVV.

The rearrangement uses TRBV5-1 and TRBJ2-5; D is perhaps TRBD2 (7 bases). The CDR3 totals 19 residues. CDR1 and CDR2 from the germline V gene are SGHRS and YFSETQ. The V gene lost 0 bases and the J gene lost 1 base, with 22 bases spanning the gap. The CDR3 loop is CASSLATTTKGGAQETQYF. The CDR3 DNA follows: TGCGCCAGCAGCTTGGCGACTACCACAAAAGGGGGGGCCCAAGAGACCCAGTACTTC. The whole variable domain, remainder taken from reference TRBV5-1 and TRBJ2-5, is KAGVTQTPRYLIKTRGQQVTLSCSPISGHRSVSWYQQTPGQGLQFLFEYFSETQRNKGNFPGRFSGRQFSNSRSEMNVSTLELGDSALYLCASSLATTTKGGAQETQYFGPGTRLLVL.

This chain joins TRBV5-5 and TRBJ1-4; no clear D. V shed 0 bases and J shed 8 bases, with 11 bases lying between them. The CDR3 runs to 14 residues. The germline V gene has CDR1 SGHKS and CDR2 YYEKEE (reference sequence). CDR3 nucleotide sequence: TGTGCCAGCAGCTTGGGACAAGTTGGAGAAAAACTGTTTTTT. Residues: CASSLGQVGEKLFF.

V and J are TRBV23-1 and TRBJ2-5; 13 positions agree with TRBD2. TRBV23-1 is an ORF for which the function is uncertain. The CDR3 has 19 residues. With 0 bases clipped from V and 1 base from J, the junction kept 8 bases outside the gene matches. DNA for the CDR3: TGCGCCAGCAGTCAATCGACTAGCGGGAGGCCCACCCCCCAAGAGACCCAGTACTTC. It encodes CASSQSTSGRPTPQETQYF.

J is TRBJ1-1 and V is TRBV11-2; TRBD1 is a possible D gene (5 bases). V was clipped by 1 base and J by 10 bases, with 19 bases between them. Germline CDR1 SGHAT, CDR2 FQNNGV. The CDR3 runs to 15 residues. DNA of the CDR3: TGTGCCAGCAGCTTAGTATTAACGACCGCCGGGGGAGCTTTCTTT. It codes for CASSLVLTTAGGAFF.

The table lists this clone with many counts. DNA of the CDR3: TGTGCCAGCAGTGAGCTCCGGGACAGGGTTTTTGAGCAGTACTTC. This codes for CASSELRDRVFEQYF. The rearrangement uses TRBV6-1 and TRBJ2-7; 9 nucleotides match TRBD1. The CDR3 sequence is 15 residues long. The V segment lost 3 bases and the J segment 7 bases; nucleotides outside the gene matches: 10. CDR1 is MNHNS and CDR2 is SASEGT in the germline V gene.

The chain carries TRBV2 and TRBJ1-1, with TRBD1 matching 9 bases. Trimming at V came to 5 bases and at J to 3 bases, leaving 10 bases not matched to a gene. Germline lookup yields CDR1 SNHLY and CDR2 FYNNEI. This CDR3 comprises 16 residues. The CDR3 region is CASSLGTGSSDTEAFF. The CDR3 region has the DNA TGTGCCAGCAGTCTGGGGACAGGGTCCTCGGACACTGAAGCTTTCTTT.

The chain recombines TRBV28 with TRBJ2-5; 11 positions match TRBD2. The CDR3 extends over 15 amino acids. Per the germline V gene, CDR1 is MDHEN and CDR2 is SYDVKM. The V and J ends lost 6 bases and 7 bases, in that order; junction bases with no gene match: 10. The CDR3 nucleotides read TGTGCCAGCAGCACTAGCGGGAGCCCCCCGGGGACCCAGTACTTC. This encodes CASSTSGSPPGTQYF. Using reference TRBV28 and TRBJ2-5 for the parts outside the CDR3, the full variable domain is DVKVTQSSRYLVKRTGEKVFLECVQDMDHENMFWYRQDPGLGLRLIYFSYDVKMKEKGDIPEGYSVSREKKERFSLILESASTNQTSMYLCASSTSGSPPGTQYFGPGTRLLVL.

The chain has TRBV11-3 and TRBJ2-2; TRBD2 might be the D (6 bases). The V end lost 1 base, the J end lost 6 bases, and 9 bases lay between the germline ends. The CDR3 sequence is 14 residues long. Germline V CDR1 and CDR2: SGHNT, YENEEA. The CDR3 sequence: CASSLAAGSGELFF. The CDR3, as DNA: TGTGCCAGCAGCTTAGCTGCGGGATCCGGGGAGCTGTTTTTT.

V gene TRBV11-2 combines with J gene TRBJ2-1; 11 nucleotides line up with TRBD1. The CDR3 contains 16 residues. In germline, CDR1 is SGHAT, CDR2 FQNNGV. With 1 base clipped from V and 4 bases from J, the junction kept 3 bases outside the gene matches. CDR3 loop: CASSLVGTGGYNEQFF. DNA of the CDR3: TGTGCCAGCAGCTTAGTGGGGACAGGGGGGTACAATGAGCAGTTCTTC. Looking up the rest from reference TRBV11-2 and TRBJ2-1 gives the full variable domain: EAGVAQSPRYKIIEKRQSVAFWCNPISGHATLYWYQQILGQGPKLLIQFQNNGVVDDSQLPKDRFSAERLKGVDSTLKIQPAKLEDSAVYLCASSLVGTGGYNEQFFGPGTRLTVL.

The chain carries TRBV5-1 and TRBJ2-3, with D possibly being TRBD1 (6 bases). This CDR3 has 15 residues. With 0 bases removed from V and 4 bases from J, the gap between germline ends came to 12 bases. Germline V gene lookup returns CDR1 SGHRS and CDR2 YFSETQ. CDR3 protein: CASSLALQGSDTQYF. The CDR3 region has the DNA TGCGCCAGCAGCTTGGCCTTACAGGGCTCAGATACGCAGTATTTT.

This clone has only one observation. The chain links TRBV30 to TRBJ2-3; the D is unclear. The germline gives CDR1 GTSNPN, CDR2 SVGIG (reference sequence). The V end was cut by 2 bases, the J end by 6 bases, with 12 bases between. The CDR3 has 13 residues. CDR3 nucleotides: TGTGCCTGGAGTTCCCGCCTGGGCGATACGCAGTATTTT. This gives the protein CAWSSRLGDTQYF.

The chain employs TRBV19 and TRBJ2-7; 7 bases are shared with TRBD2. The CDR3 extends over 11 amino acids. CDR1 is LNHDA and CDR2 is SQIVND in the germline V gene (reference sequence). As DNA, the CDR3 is TGTTGGGGGGGAGGCAAACTAAAACAGTACTTC. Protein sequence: CWGGGKLKQYF.

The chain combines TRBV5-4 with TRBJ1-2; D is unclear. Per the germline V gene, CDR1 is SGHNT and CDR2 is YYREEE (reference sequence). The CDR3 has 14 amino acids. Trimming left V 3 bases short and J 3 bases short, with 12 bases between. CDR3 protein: CASSSGTRDYGYTF. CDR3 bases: TGTGCCAGCAGCTCAGGCACTAGGGACTATGGCTACACCTTC.

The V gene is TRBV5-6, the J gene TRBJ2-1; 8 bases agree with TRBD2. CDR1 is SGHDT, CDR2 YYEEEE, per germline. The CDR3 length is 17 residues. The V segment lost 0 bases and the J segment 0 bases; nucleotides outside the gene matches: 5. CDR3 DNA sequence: TGTGCCAGCAGCTTGGTTACGGGAGGGGGCTCCTACAATGAGCAGTTCTTC. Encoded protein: CASSLVTGGGSYNEQFF.

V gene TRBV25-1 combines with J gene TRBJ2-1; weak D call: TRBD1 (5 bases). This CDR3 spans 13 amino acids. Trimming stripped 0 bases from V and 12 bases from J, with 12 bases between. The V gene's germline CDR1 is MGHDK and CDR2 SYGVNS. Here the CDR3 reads CASSEYPGSPQFF. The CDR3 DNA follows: TGTGCCAGCAGTGAATATCCAGGGTCTCCGCAGTTCTTC.

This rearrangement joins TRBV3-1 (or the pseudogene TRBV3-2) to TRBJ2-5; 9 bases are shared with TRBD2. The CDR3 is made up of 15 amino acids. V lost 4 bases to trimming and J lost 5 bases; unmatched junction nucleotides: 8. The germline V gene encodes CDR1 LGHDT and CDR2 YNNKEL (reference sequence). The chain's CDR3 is CASSLSAGGGETQYF. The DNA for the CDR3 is TGTGCCAGCAGCCTATCAGCGGGGGGCGGGGAGACCCAGTACTTC.

The CDR3 DNA sequence: TGTGCCAGCAGCTTGGTAGTATGGACTATGGTAGAAGAGACCCAGTACTTC. Amino acids: CASSLVVWTMVEETQYF. V is TRBV5-5 and J is TRBJ2-5; maybe TRBD2 (6 bases). Germline CDR1 reads SGHKS; CDR2 reads YYEKEE (reference sequence). This CDR3 has 17 amino acids. Trimming took off 0 bases at V and 3 bases at J, with 18 bases between the two ends.

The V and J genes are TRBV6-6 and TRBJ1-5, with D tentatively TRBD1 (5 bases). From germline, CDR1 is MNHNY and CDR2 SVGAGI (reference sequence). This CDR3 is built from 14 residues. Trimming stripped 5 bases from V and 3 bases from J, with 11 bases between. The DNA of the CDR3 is TGTGCCAGCAGTCAAGACGGACACAATCAGCCCCAGCATTTT. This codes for CASSQDGHNQPQHF.